These 12 T cell receptor beta chains came from one sample sequenced in a study of Tregs in tolerant kidney transplant recipients. Libraries were prepared by immunoSEQ multiplex PCR; TCRdb keeps only in-frame clonotypes and omits some of them. The table includes around 85,000 clones, approximately 90% detected once. The sequenced sample was Tregs from blood, obtained before the transplant. The receptors here all came from a human donor who received a combined kidney and bone marrow transplant.

The chain is built from TRBV4-3 and TRBJ2-1; 11 bases map to TRBD2. This CDR3 comprises 19 residues. CDR1 and CDR2 from the germline V gene are LGHNA and YSLEER. Unmatched junction bases numbered 12, after V lost 1 base and J lost 4 bases. CDR3 loop: CASSQVLAGGVGPYNEQFF. CDR3 DNA: TGCGCCAGCAGCCAAGTCCTAGCGGGAGGCGTGGGGCCGTACAATGAGCAGTTCTTC.

V is TRBV7-9 and J is TRBJ2-7, with 9 bases lining up with TRBD1. Trimming cost V 3 bases and J 6 bases; bases outside gene matches: 3. This CDR3 is 13 amino acids long. The germline CDR1 and CDR2 sequences are SEHNR and FQNEAQ (reference sequence). CDR3 in amino acids: CASSFLTGGEQYF. The CDR3 DNA follows: TGTGCCAGCAGCTTTTTGACAGGGGGCGAGCAGTACTTC.

The rearrangement links TRBV6-6 to TRBJ2-5, with D hard to call. The last part of the DNA fits TRBJ2-7 better; the J call may be wrong. Germline loops: CDR1 MNHNY, CDR2 SVGAGI (reference sequence). The CDR3 sequence is 15 residues long. The CDR3 protein is CASSYSSRILYEQYF. DNA for the CDR3: TGTGCCAGCAGTTACTCGAGCAGGATCCTTTACGAGCAGTACTTC.

V gene TRBV7-2 combines with J gene TRBJ1-2; the D is unclear. Germline CDR1 reads SGHTA; CDR2 reads FQGNSA. V was clipped by 2 bases and J by 5 bases, with 6 bases between them. The CDR3 sequence is 12 residues long. CDR3 amino acids: CASSLQAYGYTF. The DNA of the CDR3 is TGTGCCAGCAGCTTACAGGCTTATGGCTACACCTTC.

The genes are TRBV25-1 and TRBJ2-6; no firm D call. The length of the CDR3 is 12 residues. CDR1 MGHDK and CDR2 SYGVNS come from the germline V gene. V shed 7 bases and J shed 0 bases, with 1 base lying between them. The CDR3, as DNA: TGTGCCAGCAACTCTGGGGCCAACGTCCTGACTTTC. It yields the protein CASNSGANVLTF. The variable domain in full, with the rest retrieved from reference TRBV25-1 and TRBJ2-6, is EADIYQTPRYLVIGTGKKITLECSQTMGHDKMYWYQQDPGMELHLIHYSYGVNSTEKGDLSSESTVSRIRTEHFPLTLESARPSHTSQYLCASNSGANVLTFGAGSRLTVL.

On this clone itself: A read error may account for a junction end that differs from germline. This sequence joins TRBV11-1 and TRBJ2-1, with D uncertain. From germline, CDR1 is SGHAT and CDR2 FQDESV (reference sequence). The CDR3 length is 13 residues. DNA of the CDR3: TGTACCAGCAGCTTAGAGGTTCCCAGGGAGCAGTTCTTC. Its translation: CTSSLEVPREQFF.

The chain links TRBV30 to TRBJ1-2, with D maybe TRBD1 (5 bases). The CDR3 contains 12 residues. Germline CDR1 reads GTSNPN; CDR2 reads SVGIG (reference sequence). V dropped 5 bases and J dropped 5 bases, with 12 bases sitting between them. The CDR3 sequence is CAWGAGRYGYTF. CDR3 nucleotide sequence: TGTGCCTGGGGGGCCGGGAGATATGGCTACACCTTC.

The chain has TRBV7-2 and TRBJ2-7; TRBD1 aligns across 7 bases. From germline, CDR1 is SGHTA and CDR2 FQGNSA. There are 16 residues in the CDR3. With 1 base clipped from V and 4 bases from J, the junction kept 10 bases outside the gene matches. The chain's CDR3 is CASSLGQGPALYEQYF. The CDR3 DNA is TGTGCCAGCAGCTTAGGACAGGGTCCGGCGCTTTACGAGCAGTACTTC. Variable domain in full (rest from reference TRBV7-2 and TRBJ2-7): GAGVSQSPSNKVTEKGKDVELRCDPISGHTALYWYRQSLGQGLEFLIYFQGNSAPDKSGLPSDRFSAERTGGSVSTLTIQRTQQEDSAVYLCASSLGQGPALYEQYFGPGTRLTVT.

The gene calls are TRBV30 and TRBJ1-5; unclear D gene. The CDR3 is made up of 14 amino acids. V was pared by 2 bases and J by 5 bases, with 13 bases between. Germline-derived CDR1 and CDR2 are GTSNPN and SVGIG (reference sequence). The CDR3 nucleotides are TGTGCCTGGAGTCCCGGGTCTATGGATCAGCCCCAGCATTTT. This encodes CAWSPGSMDQPQHF.

The chain combines TRBV6-5 with TRBJ2-7, with unresolved D. Germline CDR1 MNHEY, CDR2 SVGAGI. The CDR3 sequence is 13 residues long. V was pared by 5 bases and J by 0 bases, with 8 bases between. CDR3 bases: TGTGCCAGCAGTGAACAGAGCTCCTACGAGCAGTACTTC. Its translation is CASSEQSSYEQYF.

This clone was recorded once. This chain joins TRBV28 and TRBJ1-5, with a weak D call TRBD1 (5 bases). CDR3 size: 15 residues. CDR1 is MDHEN and CDR2 is SYDVKM in the germline V gene. V lost 6 bases to trimming and J lost 2 bases, with 14 bases between them. CDR3 amino acids: CASSELGGGNQPQHF. CDR3 bases: TGTGCCAGCAGCGAACTCGGGGGTGGCAATCAGCCCCAGCATTTT.

A remark on this clone: Other DNA sequences in the sample encode the same CDR3. The chain links TRBV18 to TRBJ1-5; 7 bases are shared with TRBD1. Unmatched junction bases numbered 1, after V lost 3 bases and J lost 2 bases. CDR1 is KGHSH, CDR2 LQKENI, per germline. The CDR3 is 14 residues long. For the CDR3, the DNA is TGTGCCAGCTCACCGGGGACAGGCAATCAGCCCCAGCATTTT. The encoded protein is CASSPGTGNQPQHF.